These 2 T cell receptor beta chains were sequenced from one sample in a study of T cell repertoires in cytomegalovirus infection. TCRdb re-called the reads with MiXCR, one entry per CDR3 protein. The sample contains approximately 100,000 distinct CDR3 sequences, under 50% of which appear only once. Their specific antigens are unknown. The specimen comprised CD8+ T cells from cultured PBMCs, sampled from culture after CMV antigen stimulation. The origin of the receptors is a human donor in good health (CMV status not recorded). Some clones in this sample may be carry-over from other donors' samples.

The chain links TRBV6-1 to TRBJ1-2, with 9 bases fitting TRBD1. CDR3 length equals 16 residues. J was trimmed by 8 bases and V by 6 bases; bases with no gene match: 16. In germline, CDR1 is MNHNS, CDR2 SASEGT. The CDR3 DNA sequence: TGTGCCAGCAGATTCCTCACCGGGACAGGGAAGAAGGGCTACACCTTC. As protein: CASRFLTGTGKKGYTF.

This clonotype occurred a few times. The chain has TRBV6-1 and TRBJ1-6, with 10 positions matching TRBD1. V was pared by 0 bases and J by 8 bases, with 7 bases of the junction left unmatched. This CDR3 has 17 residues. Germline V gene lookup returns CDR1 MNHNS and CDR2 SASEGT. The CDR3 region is CASSEAAGQGLYSPLHF. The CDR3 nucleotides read TGTGCCAGCAGTGAAGCGGCGGGACAGGGGCTATATTCACCCCTCCACTTT.